This entry lists 26 T cell receptor beta chains sequenced from one sample in a study of blood T cell repertoires in COVID-19. The table came from immunoSEQ multiplex PCR; TCRdb's copy has only in-frame clones and leaves some out. The table includes 150,000 to 200,000 clones, roughly 90% detected once. Sequencing used PBMCs or T cells enriched from blood (not recorded which). The receptors stem from a woman between 18 and 30 years old who had recovered from COVID-19.

V usage is TRBV10-3 and J usage is TRBJ1-4; 9 bases are shared with TRBD1. In germline, CDR1 is ENHRY, CDR2 SYGVKD. The CDR3 length is 17 residues. V shed 3 bases, J shed 2 bases, and the junction held 7 bases outside the gene matches. The CDR3 DNA reads as TGTGCCATCAGTGATCCGGACAGGGGAAGGACTAATGAAAAACTGTTTTTT. Translation: CAISDPDRGRTNEKLFF.

This clone is a singleton in its sample. The chain joins TRBV28 to TRBJ1-3, with D tentatively TRBD1 (6 bases). Trimming pared 4 bases from V and 3 bases from J, leaving 13 bases between. Germline V lookup: CDR1 MDHEN, CDR2 SYDVKM. The CDR3 is 15 amino acids. As DNA, the CDR3 is TGTGCCAGCAGTTCGTCAGGGGTGATTGGAAACACCATATATTTT. This sequence encodes CASSSSGVIGNTIYF.

The V gene is TRBV11-2, the J gene TRBJ2-7; 11 positions agree with TRBD2. The junction had 10 bases not matched to a gene; V was cut back by 6 bases and J by 3 bases. Germline V gives CDR1 SGHAT, CDR2 FQNNGV. The CDR3 totals 16 residues. The CDR3 protein is CASRLLAGGRSYEQYF. CDR3 DNA: TGTGCCAGCAGATTATTAGCGGGAGGGAGGAGCTACGAGCAGTACTTC.

The chain is built from TRBV3-1 (or the pseudogene TRBV3-2) and TRBJ1-2; TRBD1 matches at 8 bases. The CDR3 runs to 14 residues. Trimming removed 1 base from V and 4 bases from J; junction bases left unmatched: 2. The germline CDR1 and CDR2 sequences are LGHDT and YNNKEL (reference sequence). The CDR3 region has the DNA TGTGCCAGCAGCCAAGCAGGGGGCAGCTATGGCTACACCTTC. Translation: CASSQAGGSYGYTF.

V and J are TRBV6-5 and TRBJ1-3; the D gene is possibly TRBD1 (5 bases). CDR3 length: 14 amino acids. The germline CDR1 and CDR2 sequences are MNHEY and SVGAGI. Trimming removed 7 bases at V and 2 bases at J, with 12 bases between. The CDR3 DNA sequence: TGTGCCAGCACCCAGGGCAGGACTGGAAACACCATATATTTT. Protein: CASTQGRTGNTIYF.

A few counts support this clone. This sample includes further DNA sequences coding for the same CDR3. The chain has TRBV3-1 (or the pseudogene TRBV3-2) and TRBJ2-5; 11 bases are shared with TRBD2. V lost 1 base and J lost 1; bases outside the gene matches: 2. Germline V gene data show CDR1 as LGHDT and CDR2 as YNNKEL (reference sequence). The CDR3 spans 16 residues. CDR3 nucleotide sequence: TGTGCCAGCAGCCAAGTAGGGACTAGCGGCCAAGAGACCCAGTACTTC. Amino acid sequence: CASSQVGTSGQETQYF.

Of note for this clone: The junction shows a germline mismatch at one end, possibly a read error. The genes are TRBV27 and TRBJ1-4, with 7 bases fitting TRBD1. CDR1 MNHEY and CDR2 SMNVEV come from the germline V gene (reference sequence). The CDR3 contains 16 residues. CDR3 in DNA: TGTGCCAGCAGTCCCACACGACAGGGAGACGGGGTACCCCTTCGCTTT. Translation: CASSPTRQGDGVPLRF.

The genes are TRBV28 and TRBJ2-2; D might be TRBD1 (6 bases). V shed 6 bases and J shed 3 bases, with 23 bases lying between them. The CDR3 is made up of 18 amino acids. The germline gives CDR1 MDHEN, CDR2 SYDVKM. The CDR3 sequence is CASSRDNNPRKYTGELFF. The CDR3 nucleotides read TGTGCCAGCAGCCGGGACAACAATCCAAGAAAATACACCGGGGAGCTGTTTTTT.

This clone has a handful of counts. The chain has TRBV27 and TRBJ2-7, with D perhaps matching TRBD1 (5 bases). Germline CDR1 is MNHEY and CDR2 is SMNVEV (reference sequence). The CDR3 contains 13 residues. V lost 8 bases, J lost 2 bases, and 13 bases lay in between. CDR3 in DNA: TGTGCCAGCCGACCGACAGAGACCTACGAGCAGTACTTC. Its protein is CASRPTETYEQYF.

The chain is built from TRBV5-1 and TRBJ2-7; D is uncertain. Germline CDR1 is SGHRS and CDR2 is YFSETQ. The V and J ends lost 4 bases and 2 bases respectively, with 13 bases between them. The CDR3 runs 14 residues. CDR3 bases: TGCGCCAGCAGCCCCCAGAGGCGGACCTACGAGCAGTACTTC. Its protein is CASSPQRRTYEQYF.

The chain uses TRBV28 and TRBJ1-2, with no clear D. This CDR3 comprises 12 residues. Trimming took 7 bases from V and 4 from J, leaving 10 bases between them. Per the germline V gene, CDR1 is MDHEN and CDR2 is SYDVKM. CDR3 loop: CASNYQTYGYTF. CDR3 DNA: TGTGCCAGCAACTATCAAACCTATGGCTACACCTTC.

V gene TRBV28 combines with J gene TRBJ1-5, with a tentative D call TRBD1 (5 bases). The CDR3 length is 13 residues. V was shortened by 8 bases and J by 2 bases, with 10 bases between the two germline ends. CDR1 and CDR2 (germline): MDHEN, SYDVKM. The CDR3 DNA reads as TGTGCCAGCGGGCAGGGTGGCAATCAGCCCCAGCATTTT. This sequence encodes CASGQGGNQPQHF.

V gene TRBV14 combines with J gene TRBJ2-1; 12 nucleotides agree with TRBD2. CDR1 is SGHDN and CDR2 is FVKESK in the germline V gene. The CDR3 consists of 15 residues. J lost 9 bases, V lost 4 bases, and 7 bases had no gene match. The CDR3 DNA sequence: TGTGCCAGCAGCCGGGTACTAGCGGGAGGACTTGAGCAGTTCTTC. Its protein is CASSRVLAGGLEQFF.

J is TRBJ1-6 and V is TRBV27, with D unresolved. Between the trimmed V and J ends, which lost 6 bases and 9 bases, there was a span of 15 bases. CDR1 and CDR2 from the germline V gene are MNHEY and SMNVEV (reference sequence). The length of the CDR3 is 14 residues. Here the CDR3 DNA reads TGTGCCAGCAGACTCACCGGAGGAAGTTCACCCCTCCACTTT. Its protein product is CASRLTGGSSPLHF.

The rearrangement joins TRBV7-9 to TRBJ2-7, with 9 bases that match TRBD1. Germline V gives CDR1 SEHNR, CDR2 FQNEAQ (reference sequence). The CDR3 is 16 amino acids. V lost 1 base and J lost 7; bases outside the gene matches: 11. For the CDR3, the DNA is TGTGCCAGCAGCTTAGTCACCGGACAGGGGTCCGGTGAGCAGTACTTC. This codes for CASSLVTGQGSGEQYF.

This clone appeared once. This chain links TRBV9 with TRBJ1-3, with TRBD1 matching over 9 bases. V was pared by 3 bases and J by 2 bases, with 12 bases of the junction left unmatched. In germline, CDR1 is SGDLS, CDR2 YYNGEE. CDR3 size: 18 residues. CDR3 loop: CASSAARTGEVAGNTIYF. The CDR3 DNA follows: TGTGCCAGCAGCGCCGCTAGGACAGGGGAAGTTGCTGGAAACACCATATATTTT.

The gene calls are TRBV12-5 and TRBJ2-5; tentative D call: TRBD2 (5 bases). The CDR3 has 17 amino acids. The germline gives CDR1 LGHNT, CDR2 FRNRAP. The V end was cut by 2 bases, the J end by 1 base, with 17 bases between. CDR3 sequence reads: CASGLLRASRVQETQYF. The DNA for the CDR3 is TGTGCTAGTGGTTTGCTGCGGGCCTCTCGAGTCCAAGAGACCCAGTACTTC.

This clone has more than one count but fewer than ten. This chain's CDR3 is CASSLRGGGTEAFF. CDR3 bases: TGCGCCAGCAGCTTGAGGGGAGGCGGAACTGAAGCTTTCTTT. The rearrangement joins TRBV5-1 to TRBJ1-1, with a tentative D call TRBD1 (5 bases). V was cut by 1 base and J by 5 bases, with 12 bases left in between. The CDR3 runs to 14 residues. The germline CDR1 and CDR2 sequences are SGHRS and YFSETQ. The variable domain in full, with the rest retrieved from reference TRBV5-1 and TRBJ1-1, is KAGVTQTPRYLIKTRGQQVTLSCSPISGHRSVSWYQQTPGQGLQFLFEYFSETQRNKGNFPGRFSGRQFSNSRSEMNVSTLELGDSALYLCASSLRGGGTEAFFGQGTRLTVV.

This rearrangement joins TRBV29-1 to TRBJ2-1; 7 positions match TRBD1. J was trimmed by 5 bases and V by 3 bases; bases with no gene match: 10. CDR3 length: 15 amino acids. CDR1 and CDR2 (germline): SQVTM, ANQGSEA. The CDR3 protein is CSVEADRVLHNEQFF. The CDR3 DNA reads TGCAGCGTTGAGGCCGACAGGGTGCTCCACAATGAGCAGTTCTTC.

The gene calls are TRBV7-9 and TRBJ2-3; 9 positions match TRBD2. This CDR3 has 16 amino acids. Germline assignment: CDR1 SEHNR and CDR2 FQNEAQ (reference sequence). V trimming: 4 bases; J trimming: 1 base; junction bases outside the gene matches: 6. The CDR3 reads CASSYPTSGRTDTQYF. In nucleotides, the CDR3 is TGTGCCAGCAGCTACCCGACTAGCGGACGCACAGATACGCAGTATTTT.

This chain joins TRBV19 and TRBJ2-3; D possibly corresponds to TRBD1 (6 bases). With 2 bases removed from V and 0 bases from J, the gap between germline ends came to 6 bases. CDR3 length equals 14 residues. Germline CDR1 and CDR2: LNHDA and SQIVND (reference sequence). The CDR3 sequence: CASSIRGSTDTQYF. The CDR3 DNA reads TGTGCCAGTAGTATAAGGGGGAGCACAGATACGCAGTATTTT.

The chain joins TRBV5-8 to TRBJ2-6; D gene unclear. V was cut by 1 base and J by 0 bases, with 8 bases left in between. Germline CDR1 reads SGHTS; CDR2 reads YDEGEE. The CDR3 sequence is 16 residues long. The chain's CDR3 is CASSLLGSSGANVLTF. CDR3 bases: TGTGCCAGCAGCTTGTTGGGCAGCTCTGGGGCCAACGTCCTGACTTTC.

This clone was seen once. This sequence joins TRBV28 and TRBJ2-2; D may be TRBD2 (6 bases). In germline, CDR1 is MDHEN, CDR2 SYDVKM. Between the trimmed V and J ends, which lost 2 bases and 4 bases, there was a span of 20 bases. CDR3 size: 18 residues. Here the CDR3 DNA reads TGTGCCAGCAGTTTAGAATTCGGGGGAGTGTTTAGCACCGGGGAGCTGTTTTTT. Encoded protein: CASSLEFGGVFSTGELFF.

J is TRBJ1-1 and V is TRBV6-5; TRBD1 aligns across 7 bases. Looked up from germline, CDR1 is MNHEY and CDR2 is SVGAGI. There are 11 residues in the CDR3. Unmatched junction bases numbered 2, after V lost 4 bases and J lost 9 bases. The CDR3 region is CASSWGQKAFF. The CDR3 bases are TGTGCCAGCAGTTGGGGACAGAAAGCTTTCTTT.

V gene TRBV30 combines with J gene TRBJ2-3; no definite D call. Germline values: CDR1 GTSNPN, CDR2 SVGIG (reference sequence). The CDR3 extends over 12 amino acids. With 2 bases removed from V and 6 bases from J, the gap between germline ends came to 9 bases. As DNA, the CDR3 is TGTGCCTGGAGTCCGAGAACGGATACGCAGTATTTT. This gives the protein CAWSPRTDTQYF.

The chain couples TRBV11-2 to TRBJ2-2; 8 bases match TRBD1. V lost 4 bases to trimming and J lost 6 bases; unmatched junction nucleotides: 13. This CDR3 comprises 17 residues. Germline assignment: CDR1 SGHAT and CDR2 FQNNGV. The CDR3 sequence: CASSSFKGQGTAGELFF. The CDR3 nucleotides read TGTGCCAGCAGCTCCTTCAAAGGACAGGGAACGGCCGGGGAGCTGTTTTTT. Based on the CDR3 plus reference TRBV11-2 and TRBJ2-2, the full variable domain is EAGVAQSPRYKIIEKRQSVAFWCNPISGHATLYWYQQILGQGPKLLIQFQNNGVVDDSQLPKDRFSAERLKGVDSTLKIQPAKLEDSAVYLCASSSFKGQGTAGELFFGEGSRLTVL.